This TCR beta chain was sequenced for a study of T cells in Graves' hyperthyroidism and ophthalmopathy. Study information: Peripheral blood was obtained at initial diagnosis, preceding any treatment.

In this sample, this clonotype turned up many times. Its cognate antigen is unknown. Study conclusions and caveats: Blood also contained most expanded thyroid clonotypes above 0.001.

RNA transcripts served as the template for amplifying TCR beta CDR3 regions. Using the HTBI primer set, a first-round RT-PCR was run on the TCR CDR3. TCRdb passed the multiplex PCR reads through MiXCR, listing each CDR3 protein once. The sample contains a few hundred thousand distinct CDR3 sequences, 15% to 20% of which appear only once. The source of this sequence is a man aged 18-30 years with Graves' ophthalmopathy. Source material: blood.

Here the CDR3 reads CATSDLLASRSDEQFF. CDR3 in DNA: TGTGCCACCAGTGATTTGTTGGCTAGCCGGAGCGATGAGCAGTTCTTC. The V call is TRBV24-1, the J call TRBJ2-1, with D perhaps matching TRBD2 (5 bases). The CDR3 contains 16 residues. The V and J ends lost 0 bases and 8 bases respectively, with 16 bases between them. Germline V gene data show CDR1 as KGHDR and CDR2 as SFDVKD.